Below are 14 T cell receptor beta chains sequenced from a single sample in a study of post-analysis software for immune sequencing data. Study-level points and caveats: Comparison of patients with controls showed five or six TRBV segments more frequent in patients, TRBV5-6, TRBV5-1 and TRBV20-1 among them.

Unique molecular identifiers tagged the TCR beta cDNA libraries. Using its own MiXCR run on the PCR reads, TCRdb lists one record per CDR3 protein. Counted here are about 820,000 distinct CDR3 sequences, around 50% occurring once; the ten biggest clones make up around 4.5%. These receptors have no identified antigens. The sequenced sample consisted of blood. Source of these receptors: a girl between 10 and 17 years old with multiple sclerosis.

The chain uses TRBV27 and TRBJ2-1; 7 positions match TRBD2. This CDR3 has 12 amino acids. Germline CDR1 MNHEY, CDR2 SMNVEV (reference sequence). The J segment lost 7 bases and the V segment lost 6 bases, leaving 3 bases of the junction unmatched. The CDR3 is CASRREMNEQFF. CDR3 nucleotide sequence: TGTGCCAGCAGGCGGGAGATGAATGAGCAGTTCTTC.

The J gene is TRBJ2-3, the V gene TRBV9; D is unclear. With 0 bases removed from V and 5 bases from J, the gap between germline ends came to 16 bases. This CDR3 is built from 16 residues. Germline V CDR1 and CDR2: SGDLS, YYNGEE. The CDR3 sequence: CASSVGGIRTVDTQYF. CDR3 DNA: TGTGCCAGCAGCGTAGGTGGCATTAGAACAGTAGATACGCAGTATTTT.

This clonotype has just a few counts. This sequence joins TRBV6-4 and TRBJ2-1; 9 bases are shared with TRBD2. J gave up 10 bases and V 0 bases, and 10 bases lay outside the gene matches. Germline loops: CDR1 MRHNA, CDR2 SNTAGT. This CDR3 is 16 amino acids long. This CDR3 reads CASSDSASGETGEQFF. CDR3 DNA sequence: TGTGCCAGCAGTGACTCGGCTAGCGGGGAGACGGGCGAGCAGTTCTTC.

The V gene is TRBV14, the J gene TRBJ1-2; no firm D call. Germline-derived CDR1 and CDR2 are SGHDN and FVKESK. The CDR3 is 15 residues long. V was cut by 1 base and J by 8 bases, with 17 bases left in between. CDR3 residues: CASSQVSRSGGGYTF. As DNA, the CDR3 is TGTGCCAGCAGCCAAGTTTCCAGGTCTGGCGGAGGCTACACCTTC.

The rearrangement links TRBV29-1 to TRBJ2-7, with 11 nucleotides matching TRBD1. Per the germline V gene, CDR1 is SQVTM and CDR2 is ANQGSEA. Losses at the gene ends were 7 bases for V and 0 bases for J; bases not matched to a gene: 8. The CDR3 runs to 15 residues. The CDR3 reads CSARTGTGGSYEQYF. The CDR3 nucleotides read TGCAGCGCACGTACCGGGACAGGGGGCTCCTACGAGCAGTACTTC.

V usage is TRBV5-1 and J usage is TRBJ2-1, with 14 bases identical to TRBD2. The CDR3 length is 17 residues. After removal of 3 bases from V and 8 bases from J, the junction contained 10 bases not matched to a gene. Germline CDR1 and CDR2: SGHRS and YFSETQ. In nucleotides, the CDR3 is TGCGCCAGCAGCTCCGGACTAGCGGGAGGATACGGGGATGAGCAGTTCTTC. As protein: CASSSGLAGGYGDEQFF. The full variable domain, with the rest looked up from reference TRBV5-1 and TRBJ2-1, is KAGVTQTPRYLIKTRGQQVTLSCSPISGHRSVSWYQQTPGQGLQFLFEYFSETQRNKGNFPGRFSGRQFSNSRSEMNVSTLELGDSALYLCASSSGLAGGYGDEQFFGPGTRLTVL.

This clonotype appeared a single time. This chain uses TRBV12-3 or TRBV12-4 with TRBJ1-2; D call uncertain. V lost 2 bases to trimming and J lost 6 bases, with 16 bases between them. This CDR3 is built from 15 residues. CDR3: CASSLQLRFCNGYTF. The CDR3 region has the DNA TGTGCCAGCAGTTTACAGTTGAGGTTCTGCAATGGCTACACCTTC.

The chain couples TRBV6-1 to TRBJ1-2; tentatively, D is TRBD1 (6 bases). V was clipped by 2 bases and J by 0 bases, with 10 bases between them. Germline V CDR1 and CDR2: MNHNS, SASEGT. The CDR3 sequence is 15 residues long. CDR3 nucleotides: TGTGCCAGCAGTGAAACAGGGTTAGCTAACTATGGCTACACCTTC. This sequence encodes CASSETGLANYGYTF.

In this sample, this clonotype turned up a few times. One end of the junction is discordant with germline, which a read error may explain. V and J are TRBV20-1 and TRBJ2-1, with TRBD2 as a possible D gene (5 bases). The CDR3 loop spans 13 amino acids. Germline V gene data show CDR1 as DFQATT and CDR2 as SNEGSKA (reference sequence). The CDR3 DNA reads as TGCAGTGCTAGCCCCGCGGGTTACAACGAGCAGTTCTTC. This gives the protein CSASPAGYNEQFF.

The chain joins TRBV12-5 to TRBJ2-7, with D perhaps TRBD2 (5 bases). Trimming removed 1 base at V and 2 bases at J, with 9 bases between. This CDR3 has 14 residues. Per the germline V gene, CDR1 is LGHNT and CDR2 is FRNRAP. The CDR3: CASGLASLAYEQYF. The CDR3 nucleotides are TGTGCTAGTGGTTTGGCCTCACTAGCCTACGAGCAGTACTTC. The full variable domain, with the rest looked up from reference TRBV12-5 and TRBJ2-7, is DARVTQTPRHKVTEMGQEVTMRCQPILGHNTVFWYRQTMMQGLELLAYFRNRAPLDDSGMPKDRFSAEMPDATLATLKIQPSEPRDSAVYFCASGLASLAYEQYFGPGTRLTVT.

The chain couples TRBV7-2 to TRBJ2-1, with 12 bases aligning to TRBD2. The CDR3 runs 19 residues. The V gene's germline CDR1 is SGHTA and CDR2 FQGNSA. V shed 0 bases and J 2 bases; nucleotides not matched to a gene: 8. The CDR3 region is CASSLATGLAGIPYNEQFF. The DNA for the CDR3 is TGTGCCAGCAGCTTAGCGACAGGACTAGCGGGAATCCCCTACAATGAGCAGTTCTTC.

The sample holds a few counts of this clonotype. The rearrangement joins TRBV29-1 to TRBJ2-1, with 7 bases fitting TRBD1. CDR3 length: 13 residues. The V segment lost 7 bases and the J segment 4 bases; nucleotides outside the gene matches: 7. The germline V gene has CDR1 SQVTM and CDR2 ANQGSEA. The CDR3 sequence: CSAQGQIYNEQFF. CDR3 nucleotides: TGCAGCGCACAGGGACAGATATACAATGAGCAGTTCTTC.

The DNA of the CDR3 is TGCGCCAGCAGCTACCAGACGGGGGGGCCGGACAATGAGCAGTTCTTC. It is translated as CASSYQTGGPDNEQFF. V is TRBV5-1 and J is TRBJ2-1, with 8 bases identical to TRBD2. The CDR3 sequence is 16 residues long. V lost 3 bases to trimming and J lost 5 bases; unmatched junction nucleotides: 10. Germline CDR1 SGHRS, CDR2 YFSETQ.

This clonotype was counted only a few times. The CDR3 reads CATSPRQGAFDEQYF. CDR3 in DNA: TGTGCCACCAGCCCAAGACAGGGGGCGTTCGACGAGCAGTACTTC. The chain joins TRBV15 to TRBJ2-7; 10 positions match TRBD1. This CDR3 has 15 amino acids. Looked up from germline, CDR1 is LNHNV and CDR2 is YYDKDF (reference sequence). The V gene end was trimmed by 5 bases and the J gene end by 5 bases; junction bases not matched to a gene: 9.